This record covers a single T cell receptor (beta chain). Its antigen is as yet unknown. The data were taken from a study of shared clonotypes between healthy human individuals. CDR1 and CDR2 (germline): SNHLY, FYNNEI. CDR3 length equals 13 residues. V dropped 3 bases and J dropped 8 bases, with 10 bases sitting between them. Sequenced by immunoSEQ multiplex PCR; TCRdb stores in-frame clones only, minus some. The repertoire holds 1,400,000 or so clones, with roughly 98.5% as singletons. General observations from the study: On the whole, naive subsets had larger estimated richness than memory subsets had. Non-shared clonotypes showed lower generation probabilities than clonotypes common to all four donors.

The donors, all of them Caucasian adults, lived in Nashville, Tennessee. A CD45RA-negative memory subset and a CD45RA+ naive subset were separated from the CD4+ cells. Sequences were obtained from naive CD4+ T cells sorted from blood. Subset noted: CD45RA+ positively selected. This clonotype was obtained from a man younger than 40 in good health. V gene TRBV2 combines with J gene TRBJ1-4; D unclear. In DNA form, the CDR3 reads TGTGCCAGCAGTGAGGGTCAGGCCGAAAAACTGTTTTTT. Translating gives CASSEGQAEKLFF. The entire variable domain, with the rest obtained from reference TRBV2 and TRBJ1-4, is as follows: EPEVTQTPSHQVTQMGQEVILRCVPISNHLYFYWYRQILGQKVEFLVSFYNNEISEKSEIFDDQFSVERPDGSNFTLKIRSTKLEDSAMYFCASSEGQAEKLFFGSGTQLSVL.